A selection of T cell receptor beta chains follows, all from one sample in a study of vaccination and CD4 T cells after COVID-19. No cognate antigen is known for these TCRs. TCRdb ran MiXCR on the PCR reads and lists one entry per CDR3 protein. Seen here are roughly 15,000 distinct CDR3 sequences, under 50% observed once, and the top ten hold 9% to 15%. The sequenced material came from CD4+ T cells from blood, cultured in vitro. These TCRs come from a human donor who had recovered from COVID-19. CDR3s include the opening cysteine and the closing phenylalanine or tryptophan. D genes are given only for firm matches. Expanded clones get a size class; other rows say once, few or many, or leave the size out.

D: -
V: TRBV28
J: TRBJ1-1
size: -
CDR3: CASSLLTVMNTEAFF
DNA: TGTGCCAGCAGTTTACTGACAGTCATGAACACTGAAGCTTTCTTT

D: TRBD1
V: TRBV2
J: TRBJ1-2
size: -
CDR3: CASRATVWSVQGHDYGYTF
DNA: TGTGCCAGCAGGGCAACGGTCTGGAGTGTACAGGGGCACGACTATGGCTACACCTTC

D: -
V: TRBV4-1
J: TRBJ2-3
size: -
CDR3: CASSQAPLSRTQYF
DNA: TGCGCCAGCAGCCAAGCGCCTCTGAGTCGCACGCAGTATTTT

D: TRBD2
V: TRBV6-1
J: TRBJ2-7
size: -
CDR3: CASRQRGVLYEQYF
DNA: TGTGCCAGCCGCCAGCGGGGGGTCCTCTACGAGCAGTACTTC

D: -
V: TRBV27
J: TRBJ1-5
size: few
CDR3: CASSSPSTGNQPQHF
DNA: TGTGCCAGCAGTTCCCCGTCGACAGGCAATCAGCCCCAGCATTTT

D: -
V: TRBV6-1
J: TRBJ1-5
size: large
CDR3: CASSEILGQPQHF
DNA: TGTGCCAGCAGTGAGATTCTCGGTCAGCCCCAGCATTTT

D: -
V: TRBV7-2
J: TRBJ2-1
size: -
CDR3: CASTAGTGRGKGEQFF
DNA: TGTGCCAGCACCGCTGGTACAGGGCGAGGAAAAGGTGAGCAGTTCTTC

D: -
V: TRBV20-1
J: TRBJ1-1
size: few
CDR3: CSARQGTSNTEAFF
DNA: TGCAGTGCTAGGCAGGGGACCTCGAACACTGAAGCTTTCTTT

D: TRBD1
V: TRBV28
J: TRBJ1-2
size: -
CDR3: CASLNRRTGYGYTF
DNA: TGTGCCAGCCTCAACAGGCGGACAGGATATGGCTACACCTTC

D: TRBD1
V: TRBV11-2
J: TRBJ1-1
size: -
CDR3: CASSSRDQGVYTEAFF
DNA: TGTGCCAGCAGCTCCAGGGATCAGGGGGTGTACACTGAAGCTTTCTTT

D: -
V: TRBV20-1
J: TRBJ1-2
size: few
CDR3: CSARVSNYGYTF
DNA: TGCAGTGCCAGGGTCTCTAACTATGGCTACACCTTC

D: -
V: TRBV4-1
J: TRBJ1-5
size: -
CDR3: CASSQDNQPQHF
DNA: TGCGCCAGCAGCCAAGATAACCAGCCCCAGCATTTT

D: TRBD1
V: TRBV5-1
J: TRBJ2-3
size: -
CDR3: CASSPNPTGGTDTQYF
DNA: TGCGCCAGCAGCCCCAACCCGACAGGGGGCACAGATACGCAGTATTTT

D: -
V: TRBV6-2/TRBV6-3
J: TRBJ1-1
size: -
CDR3: CASRYYAEAFF
DNA: TGTGCCAGCAGATACTACGCTGAAGCTTTCTTT

D: -
V: TRBV28
J: TRBJ1-2
size: few
CDR3: CASSPRHARGPNYGYTF
DNA: TGTGCCAGCAGTCCTAGACACGCCCGAGGCCCTAACTATGGCTACACCTTC

D: -
V: TRBV19
J: TRBJ2-7
size: -
CDR3: CASSMGGTTEQYF
DNA: TGTGCCAGTAGTATGGGAGGAACTACTGAGCAGTACTTC

D: TRBD1
V: TRBV7-9
J: TRBJ1-5
size: few
CDR3: CASSPQGASNQPQHF
DNA: TGTGCCAGCAGCCCCCAGGGGGCGAGCAATCAGCCCCAGCATTTT

D: -
V: TRBV2
J: TRBJ1-5
size: few
CDR3: CASTGTGQPQHF
DNA: TGTGCCAGCACTGGGACGGGTCAGCCCCAGCATTTT

D: -
V: TRBV20-1
J: TRBJ2-7
size: medium-sized
CDR3: CSARDSGSGRSSYEQYF
DNA: TGCAGTGCTAGAGATTCAGGGTCCGGGAGAAGCTCCTACGAGCAGTACTTC

D: -
V: TRBV27
J: TRBJ1-1
size: -
CDR3: CASSSAAGRGSEAFF
DNA: TGTGCCAGCAGTTCCGCCGCAGGGCGCGGAAGTGAAGCTTTCTTT

D: TRBD1
V: TRBV19
J: TRBJ1-2
size: -
CDR3: CASSYRTLDRGGGCTF
DNA: TGTGCCAGTAGTTACCGCACCCTGGACAGGGGTGGTGGCTGCACCTTC

D: -
V: TRBV4-2
J: TRBJ1-1
size: -
CDR3: CASSQDSPGLNTEAFF
DNA: TGTGCCAGCAGCCAAGATTCCCCGGGACTTAACACTGAAGCTTTCTTT

D: TRBD1
V: TRBV7-9
J: TRBJ2-7
size: -
CDR3: CASTAGTGDREQYF
DNA: TGTGCCAGCACTGCCGGGACAGGGGACCGGGAGCAGTACTTC

D: -
V: TRBV18
J: TRBJ1-6
size: -
CDR3: CASSSDRNSPLHF
DNA: TGTGCCAGCTCATCCGACAGGAATTCACCCCTCCACTTT

D: TRBD1
V: TRBV9
J: TRBJ2-1
size: -
CDR3: CASSAGQGVDEQFF
DNA: TGTGCCAGCAGCGCAGGACAGGGGGTGGATGAGCAGTTCTTC

D: -
V: TRBV29-1
J: TRBJ1-3
size: few
CDR3: CSARQSSGNTIYF
DNA: TGCAGCGCTCGACAGAGCTCTGGAAACACCATATATTTT

D: TRBD1
V: TRBV24-1
J: TRBJ2-5
size: -
CDR3: CATSETTGSAETQYF
DNA: TGTGCCACCAGTGAGACGACAGGGAGTGCGGAGACCCAGTACTTC

D: TRBD2
V: TRBV20-1
J: TRBJ2-2
size: -
CDR3: CSAPRTSGGELFF
DNA: TGCAGTGCCCCTCGGACTAGCGGCGGGGAGCTGTTTTTT

D: TRBD1
V: TRBV6-5
J: TRBJ1-1
size: -
CDR3: CASSYGGTANTEAFF
DNA: TGTGCCAGCAGTTACGGGGGGACAGCGAACACTGAAGCTTTCTTT

D: -
V: TRBV7-9
J: TRBJ1-1
size: few
CDR3: CASSYGGTTEAFF
DNA: TGTGCCAGCAGCTACGGGGGGACCACTGAAGCTTTCTTT

D: -
V: TRBV29-1
J: TRBJ1-1
size: -
CDR3: CSVAVPVPNTEAFF
DNA: TGCAGCGTCGCCGTGCCAGTACCAAACACTGAAGCTTTCTTT

D: TRBD1
V: TRBV5-1
J: TRBJ1-1
size: -
CDR3: CASSFQGAGNTEAFF
DNA: TGCGCCAGCAGCTTTCAGGGGGCCGGGAACACTGAAGCTTTCTTT

D: -
V: TRBV27
J: TRBJ1-6
size: -
CDR3: CASRRTASSYNSPLHF
DNA: TGTGCCAGCAGACGGACAGCGAGCTCCTATAATTCACCCCTCCACTTT

D: -
V: TRBV24-1
J: TRBJ2-5
size: -
CDR3: CATSAGAVQRETQYF
DNA: TGTGCCACCAGTGCCGGAGCGGTCCAAAGGGAGACCCAGTACTTC

D: -
V: TRBV10-2
J: TRBJ2-5
size: -
CDR3: CASSAGGQETQYF
DNA: TGCGCCAGCAGTGCCGGCGGCCAAGAGACCCAGTACTTC

D: -
V: TRBV6-5
J: TRBJ1-6
size: few
CDR3: CASSYSKQGGNSPLHF
DNA: TGTGCCAGCAGTTACTCGAAACAGGGTGGGAATTCACCCCTCCACTTT

D: TRBD1
V: TRBV2
J: TRBJ1-2
size: -
CDR3: CASSEIYGTGTYGYTF
DNA: TGTGCCAGCAGTGAAATATATGGGACAGGGACCTATGGCTACACCTTC

D: TRBD1
V: TRBV2
J: TRBJ1-1
size: -
CDR3: CASSQTGTGTEAFF
DNA: TGTGCCAGCAGCCAGACAGGGACGGGCACTGAAGCTTTCTTT

D: -
V: TRBV5-5
J: TRBJ2-7
size: -
CDR3: CASSEGPYEQYF
DNA: TGTGCCAGCAGCGAGGGACCCTACGAGCAGTACTTC

D: TRBD1
V: TRBV7-8
J: TRBJ1-2
size: -
CDR3: CASSPWTGNYGYTF
DNA: TGTGCCAGCAGCCCATGGACAGGGAACTATGGCTACACCTTC

D: -
V: TRBV12-3/TRBV12-4
J: TRBJ1-2
size: -
CDR3: CASSSLYGYTF
DNA: TGTGCCAGCAGTTCCCTCTACGGCTACACCTTC

D: TRBD2
V: TRBV7-2
J: TRBJ2-3
size: -
CDR3: CASSLRTSGRGGDTQYF
DNA: TGTGCCAGCAGCTTAAGGACTAGCGGGAGAGGAGGTGATACGCAGTATTTT

D: -
V: TRBV11-2
J: TRBJ2-7
size: few
CDR3: CASGGPGADYEQYF
DNA: TGTGCCAGTGGAGGCCCAGGGGCGGACTACGAGCAGTACTTC

D: -
V: TRBV19
J: TRBJ2-5
size: -
CDR3: CASSYGRKETQYF
DNA: TGTGCCAGTAGTTATGGACGGAAAGAGACCCAGTACTTC

D: TRBD1
V: TRBV5-1
J: TRBJ2-7
size: -
CDR3: CASSGRDRGDEQYF
DNA: TGCGCCAGCAGCGGCCGGGACAGGGGCGACGAGCAGTACTTC